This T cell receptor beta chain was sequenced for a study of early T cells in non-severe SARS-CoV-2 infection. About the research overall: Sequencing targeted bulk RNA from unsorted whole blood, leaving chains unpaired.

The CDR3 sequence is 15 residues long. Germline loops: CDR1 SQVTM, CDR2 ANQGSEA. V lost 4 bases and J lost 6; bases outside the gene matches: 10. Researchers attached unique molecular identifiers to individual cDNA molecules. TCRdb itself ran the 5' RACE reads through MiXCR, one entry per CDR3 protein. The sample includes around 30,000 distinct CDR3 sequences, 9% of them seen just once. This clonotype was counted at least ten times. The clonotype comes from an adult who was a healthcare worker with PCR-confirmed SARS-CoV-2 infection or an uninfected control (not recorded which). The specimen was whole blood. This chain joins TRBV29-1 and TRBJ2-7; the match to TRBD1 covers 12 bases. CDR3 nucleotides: TGCAGCGTTGCTGTACAACCGGGACAGGGGGCCGAGCAGTACTTC. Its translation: CSVAVQPGQGAEQYF.